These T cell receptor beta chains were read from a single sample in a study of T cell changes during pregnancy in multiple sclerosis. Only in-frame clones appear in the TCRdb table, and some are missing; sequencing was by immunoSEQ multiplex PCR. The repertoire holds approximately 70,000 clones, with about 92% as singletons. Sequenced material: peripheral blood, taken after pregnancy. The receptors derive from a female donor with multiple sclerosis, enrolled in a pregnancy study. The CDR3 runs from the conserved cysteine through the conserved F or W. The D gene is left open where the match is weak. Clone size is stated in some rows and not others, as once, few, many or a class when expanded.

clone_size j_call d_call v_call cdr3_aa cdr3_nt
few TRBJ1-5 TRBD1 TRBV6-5 CASSSDRAAQPQHF TGTGCCAGCAGTTCCGACAGGGCTGCTCAGCCCCAGCATTTT
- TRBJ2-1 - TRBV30 CAWSVWATRLNEQFF TGTGCCTGGAGTGTATGGGCAACGCGTCTGAATGAGCAGTTCTTC
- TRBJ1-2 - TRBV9 CASSGGGGRYGYTF TGTGCCAGCAGCGGCGGGGGGGGGCGTTATGGCTACACCTTC
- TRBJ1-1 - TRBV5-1 CASSWAGRDTEAFF TGCGCCAGCAGCTGGGCCGGCAGGGACACTGAAGCTTTCTTT
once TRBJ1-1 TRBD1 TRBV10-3 CAISRTGDANTEAFF TGTGCCATCAGTAGAACAGGGGATGCGAACACTGAAGCTTTCTTT
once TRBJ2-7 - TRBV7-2 CASSLNTEEQYF TGTGCCAGCAGCTTGAATACGGAGGAGCAGTACTTC
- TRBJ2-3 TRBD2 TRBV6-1 CASSLAGGGTDTQYF TGTGCCAGCAGTCTAGCGGGAGGAGGCACAGATACGCAGTATTTT
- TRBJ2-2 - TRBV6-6 CASSYLRANTGELFF TGTGCCAGCAGTTACTTGCGAGCGAACACCGGGGAGCTGTTTTTT
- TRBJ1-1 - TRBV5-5 CASSLGIDGTPYTEAFF TGTGCCAGCAGCCTGGGGATTGACGGGACTCCGTACACTGAAGCTTTCTTT
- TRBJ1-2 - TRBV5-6 CASSLGRERVYTF TGTGCCAGCAGCTTGGGCAGGGAAAGGGTCTACACCTTC
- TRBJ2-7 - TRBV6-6 CASSRTDYYEQYF TGTGCCAGCAGTAGGACAGATTACTACGAGCAGTACTTC
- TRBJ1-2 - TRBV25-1 CASSDRQSNYGYTF TGTGCCAGCAGTGATCGTCAGTCAAACTATGGCTACACCTTC
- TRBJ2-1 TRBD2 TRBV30 CAWSAGTSGSNEQFF TGTGCCTGGAGTGCCGGGACTAGCGGGAGCAATGAGCAGTTCTTC
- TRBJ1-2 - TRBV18 CASSPSGMNYGYTF TGTGCCAGCTCACCCTCAGGGATGAACTATGGCTACACCTTC
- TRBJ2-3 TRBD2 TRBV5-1 CASSPPPGLAGVRGDTQYF TGCGCCAGCAGCCCCCCCCCGGGACTAGCGGGAGTTCGGGGAGATACGCAGTATTTT
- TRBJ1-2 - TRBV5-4 CASSLGDTKLNGYTF TGTGCCAGCAGCTTGGGGGACACCAAACTAAATGGCTACACCTTC
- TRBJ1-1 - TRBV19 CASKGGGTEAFF TGTGCCAGCAAAGGGGGGGGCACTGAAGCTTTCTTT
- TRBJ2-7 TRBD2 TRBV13 CASTVLAGGRGSYEQYF TGTGCCAGCACCGTACTAGCGGGAGGACGGGGCTCCTACGAGCAGTACTTC
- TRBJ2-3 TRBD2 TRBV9 CASSVGNSGVHDTQYF TGTGCCAGCAGCGTAGGGAATAGCGGGGTCCATGATACGCAGTATTTT
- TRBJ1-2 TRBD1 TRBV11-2 CASSARQGSYGYTF TGTGCCAGCAGCGCCCGACAGGGATCCTATGGCTACACCTTC
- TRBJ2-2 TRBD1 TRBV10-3 CAISGDRDVGELFF TGTGCCATCAGTGGGGACAGGGACGTCGGGGAGCTGTTTTTT
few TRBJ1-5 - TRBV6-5 CASSFSRTADQPQHF TGTGCCAGCAGCTTCTCCCGGACAGCGGATCAGCCCCAGCATTTT
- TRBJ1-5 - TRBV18 CASSPRGFGPQHF TGTGCCAGCTCACCCAGGGGATTTGGGCCCCAGCATTTT
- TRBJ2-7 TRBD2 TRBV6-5 CASSYSRGGDYEQYF TGTGCCAGCAGTTACTCCCGGGGAGGGGACTACGAGCAGTACTTC
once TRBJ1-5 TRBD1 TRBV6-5 CASSGTGIEPQHF TGTGCCAGCAGTGGGACAGGCATAGAGCCCCAGCATTTT
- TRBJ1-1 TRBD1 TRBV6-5 CASNLGQVNTEAFF TGTGCCAGCAACCTCGGACAGGTGAACACTGAAGCTTTCTTT
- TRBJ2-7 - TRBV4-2 CASSQDLTSSYEQYF TGTGCCAGCAGCCAAGATCTTACTAGCAGCTACGAGCAGTACTTC